This T cell receptor (beta chain) was identified during a study of molecular identifiers for immune sequencing clone quantification. General observations from the study: Clones exceeding 20 RNA copies carried over 99% of effector molecules but under 1% of naive-cell molecules.

This clonotype has more than one count but fewer than ten. Its antigen is still unknown. The CDR3 is 15 residues long. CDR1 is MNHEY and CDR2 is SVGEGT in the germline V gene. V was pared by 1 base and J by 16 bases, with 23 bases between. Bulk TCR library preparation followed previously described methods with listed TCR primers. TCRdb processed the PCR reads anew with MiXCR; each CDR3 protein has one entry. The sample records a few hundred thousand distinct CDR3 sequences, around 21% being singletons. The sequenced sample was naive CD8+ T cells from blood, with Jurkat cell RNA spiked in. Subset denoted: FACS-sorted CD8+CD4-CCR7+CD45RA+ naive T cells. The J gene is TRBJ1-5, the V gene TRBV6-2 or TRBV6-3; TRBD1 might be the D (6 bases). This receptor was taken from a human donor in good health. Some libraries in this study had Jurkat cell RNA spiked in. The CDR3 nucleotides are TGTGCCAGCAGTTACTTCCCCGAAGCTCAGGGGCCAGTCCATTTT. Translating gives CASSYFPEAQGPVHF.